This TCR beta chain was observed in a study of monozygotic twins with inflammatory bowel disease (dated by TCRdb to the late 2010s). About the investigation overall: In total, approximately 30 monozygotic twin pairs made up the full study: 19 Danish pairs, all IBD-discordant, plus nine German pairs, of which four were IBD-concordant and five were IBD-discordant. Within discordant pairs, disease-associated traits were sought mainly by comparing IBD patients with their genetically identical healthy co-twins. Each individual had, on average, about 151 000 unique TCRalpha sequences and 181 000 unique TCRbeta sequences available for analysis. The investigation overall reported the following: Repertoire similarity did not differ between concordant and discordant twins, possibly due to limited statistical power. No single strong signal or clonotype linked to IBD turned up in the results, so the idea that one exists was not supported. Differing immunosuppressive treatments among patients may have added background noise and inter-individual variability to the repertoires. Distinction between different T cell subtypes could not be achieved in the analysis. TCRbeta repertoire diversity, by inverse Simpson index, was decreased in IBD patients compared with their healthy co-twins. Compared with healthy twins, IBD patients shared fewer clonotypes with other individuals, and the difference was most pronounced in patients with signs of disease activity.

From each donor, an approximately 2.3 ml peripheral blood sample was collected into PAXgene tubes and kept at -80 degrees C. Total RNA was isolated from whole blood with the PAXgene blood miRNA kit on an automated QIAcube, without T cell sorting. Peripheral blood from monozygotic twin pairs who were concordant or discordant for inflammatory bowel disease underwent deep TCRalpha and TCRbeta repertoire profiling using unique molecular barcoding. For every twin pair, smoking habits were documented, and each individual was categorised as a current, former or never smoker. The cysteine opens and the phenylalanine closes a CDR3 of 20 amino acids. DNA was not recorded. Libraries were built with 5' RACE. The input for every TCR library was 3500 ng of total RNA. For each sample, cDNA was synthesized in eight separate reactions using SMARTScribe reverse transcriptase. During cDNA synthesis, template switching was used to introduce unique molecular identifiers that contained a 6-nucleotide sample barcode. TCRalpha and TCRbeta cDNA was amplified in two nested PCRs of 16 and 9 cycles, and bead purification was carried out after each PCR. Before amplification, the cDNA was both treated with uracil DNA-glycosylase and purified with the QIAquick PCR purification kit. In the second PCR, Illumina TruSeq-compatible adapters and sample-specific barcodes were added. TapeStation and Qubit were used to check library quality and concentration, and 5 ng of each library went into the pool. Sequencing of pooled libraries was carried out on an Illumina HiSeq2500 single-index Rapid Run using 2 x 100 bp reads and custom sequencing primers. On the study's bioinformatics: MiGEC version 1.2.6 was used for UMI-based consensus assembly, which corrected PCR and sequencing errors. MiXCR version 2.1.1 was used to carry out V(D)J alignment, clonotype assembly and CDR3 extraction. To normalise gene usage, clonotype sharing and MAIT/NKT TCR abundance, the analysis used the top 1000, 10 000 and 20 000 clonotypes per sample. Diversity was computed as the inverse Simpson index with the vegan R package after downsampling to 27 000 UMIs. Paired Mann-Whitney U tests were applied to discordant twin pairs, with Benjamini-Hochberg correction for multiple testing. One entry per CDR3 protein sequence results from the TCRdb reprocessing of the reads, with DNA left out. These V and J calls are TCRdb output, not the study's own analysis. This sample's records show about 200,000 distinct CDR3 sequences. Clones ranked in the top ten supply under 8.5% of the sample.

A remark on this clonotype: The target of this receptor is not known.

The chain links TRBV21-1 with TRBJ1-6; the D call from TCRdb, TRBD1, cannot be confirmed without DNA. TRBV21-1 is given as a pseudogene. The sequenced material came from blood. The clonotype was recovered from a human donor with ulcerative colitis or Crohn's disease, or a healthy co-twin of an affected twin (not recorded which). The CDR3 loop reads CASSKDRSGDKADDNSPLHF.